This paragraph reports one T cell receptor (beta chain). This sample stems from a study of CD8+CD57+ T cells in acquired aplastic anemia. Genomic DNA templated the TCR beta VDJ and CDR3 profiling. TCRdb used MiXCR to reprocess the reads, holding one entry per CDR3 protein. The sample carries fewer than 300,000 distinct CDR3 sequences, approximately 82% recorded once. CDR3 length: 13 residues. Germline loops: CDR1 SEHNR, CDR2 FQNEAQ (reference sequence). V was trimmed by 2 bases and J by 7 bases, leaving 6 bases between them. Selection for sequencing was limited to patients who had shown CD8+CD57+ cell expansion by flow cytometry.

This receptor was taken from a human donor with aplastic anemia. Sequences were obtained from sorted CD4+, CD8+, or CD8+CD57+ T cells (not recorded which) from PBMCs. V and J are TRBV7-9 and TRBJ1-6; D not resolved. The CDR3 nucleotides read TGTGCCAGCAGCTTAAATCTAAATTCACCCCTCCACTTT. This codes for CASSLNLNSPLHF.